The 15 T cell receptor beta chains below come from one sample, sequenced in a study of blood T cells in healthy people across ages. Then a second PCR, running roughly 7 to 11 cycles, was carried out with a sample-barcoded 5' primer and a J-beta primer mix. TCRdb recomputed calls from the 5' RACE reads with MiXCR, one row per CDR3 protein. This table has around 780,000 distinct CDR3 sequences, 20% to 30% appearing once. These records were also assigned to another study, of T cells of mothers and their children.

Sequencing was performed on blood. The receptors here all came from a boy aged 5-17 years in good health.

This clonotype was seen only a few times. The V and J genes are TRBV20-1 and TRBJ2-5, with a weak D call TRBD2 (6 bases). CDR3 length equals 12 residues. From germline, CDR1 is DFQATT and CDR2 SNEGSKA (reference sequence). V lost 6 bases, J lost 3 bases, and 11 bases lay in between. CDR3 region: CSASGPKETQYF. The CDR3 DNA follows: TGCAGTGCGAGCGGGCCGAAAGAGACCCAGTACTTC.

This clonotype was counted between two and nine times. V is TRBV28 and J is TRBJ2-5; TRBD2 agrees at 12 bases. The germline CDR1 and CDR2 sequences are MDHEN and SYDVKM. V gave up 6 bases and J gave up 0 bases; unmatched junction bases: 5. CDR3 length equals 16 residues. In nucleotides, the CDR3 is TGTGCCAGCAGACGCAGACTAGCGGGGGACCAAGAGACCCAGTACTTC. Protein product: CASRRRLAGDQETQYF.

This clonotype was seen only a few times. The chain joins TRBV4-1 to TRBJ1-3; TRBD1 is a possible D gene (5 bases). Germline lookup yields CDR1 MGHRA and CDR2 YSYEKL. This CDR3 comprises 16 residues. V was cut by 0 bases and J by 0 bases, with 9 bases left in between. This CDR3 is CASSQDRQGSGNTIYF. DNA for the CDR3: TGCGCCAGCAGCCAAGATCGGCAGGGCTCTGGAAACACCATATATTTT.

The gene calls are TRBV12-3 or TRBV12-4 and TRBJ2-5; 7 positions match TRBD2. The CDR3 is 16 amino acids. After removal of 4 bases from V and 7 bases from J, the junction contained 15 bases not matched to a gene. DNA for the CDR3: TGTGCCAGCAGTTGGGAAGCGGGGTTTACCCGGTGGACCCAGTACTTC. Translation: CASSWEAGFTRWTQYF.

The chain uses TRBV2 and TRBJ2-4; a possible D gene is TRBD1 (7 bases). The germline V gene has CDR1 SNHLY and CDR2 FYNNEI. Between the trimmed V and J ends, which lost 7 bases and 6 bases, there was a span of 16 bases. The CDR3 length is 14 residues. Here the CDR3 reads CASIGQGGRNIQYF. The DNA for the CDR3 is TGTGCCAGCATCGGGCAGGGGGGCCGAAACATTCAGTACTTC.

The chain is built from TRBV20-1 and TRBJ1-6, with D perhaps matching TRBD1 (5 bases). Trimming removed 2 bases at V and 9 bases at J, with 17 bases between. Germline loops: CDR1 DFQATT, CDR2 SNEGSKA (reference sequence). The CDR3 has 15 amino acids. CDR3 sequence: CSARKDRAGTSPLHF. Written as DNA, the CDR3 is TGCAGTGCTAGAAAAGACCGGGCTGGGACTTCACCCCTCCACTTT.

The chain links TRBV12-3 or TRBV12-4 to TRBJ2-5, with D perhaps TRBD1 (5 bases). The V end was cut by 5 bases, the J end by 5 bases, with 15 bases between. The CDR3 is 14 residues long. The chain's CDR3 is CASSPQGGLETQYF. Here the CDR3 DNA reads TGTGCCAGCAGTCCTCAGGGTGGGCTCGAGACCCAGTACTTC.

This chain joins TRBV7-9 and TRBJ2-7; no clear D. V shed 6 bases and J shed 3 bases, with 12 bases lying between them. Germline CDR1 and CDR2: SEHNR and FQNEAQ (reference sequence). This CDR3 region has 13 residues. CDR3 amino acids: CASRSTIGYEQYF. The CDR3 DNA reads as TGTGCCAGCAGAAGTACCATTGGCTACGAGCAGTACTTC.

This clonotype was seen a handful of times. The J gene is TRBJ1-1, the V gene TRBV20-1; D is unresolved. The CDR3 has 12 residues. Germline V gene data show CDR1 as DFQATT and CDR2 as SNEGSKA (reference sequence). Here the CDR3 reads CSAGNLNTEAFF. The CDR3 bases are TGCAGCGCTGGCAATCTGAACACTGAAGCTTTCTTT.

This chain connects TRBV20-1 to TRBJ2-3; the D gene is possibly TRBD2 (6 bases). This CDR3 region has 14 residues. The V gene's germline CDR1 is DFQATT and CDR2 SNEGSKA (reference sequence). Trimming removed 3 bases from V and 4 bases from J, with 14 bases in between. The CDR3: CSASGRRRPDTQYF. The CDR3 DNA reads TGCAGTGCTAGCGGGAGAAGAAGACCAGATACGCAGTATTTT.

This clonotype has a handful of counts. The chain is built from TRBV6-2 or TRBV6-3 and TRBJ2-5; no definite D call. TRBJ2-7 explains the end of the DNA better; the J call may be wrong. The CDR3 has 14 residues. In germline, CDR1 is MNHEY, CDR2 SVGEGT. The CDR3 DNA follows: TGTGCCAGCAGTTACAGGGTCCTACCCTACGAGCAGTACTTC. This translates into CASSYRVLPYEQYF.

This clonotype was detected only a few times. V and J are TRBV6-5 and TRBJ2-5; 8 bases agree with TRBD1. The tail of the sequence fits TRBJ2-1 better, so the J call may be wrong. The CDR3 loop spans 14 amino acids. Germline lookup yields CDR1 MNHEY and CDR2 SVGAGI. The CDR3 sequence is CASSQVDRVLEQFF. The DNA for the CDR3 is TGTGCCAGCAGTCAAGTGGACAGGGTACTTGAGCAGTTCTTC.

This clonotype was seen many times. The CDR3 loop is CASSPGAQDEKLFF. DNA for the CDR3: TGCGCCAGCAGCCCGGGGGCGCAGGATGAAAAACTGTTTTTT. The chain carries TRBV5-1 and TRBJ1-4; possible D gene TRBD1, 6 bases. V lost 4 bases to trimming and J lost 6 bases, with 13 bases between them. The CDR3 consists of 14 residues. Germline lookup yields CDR1 SGHRS and CDR2 YFSETQ.

The J gene is TRBJ2-7, the V gene TRBV12-3 or TRBV12-4; 8 bases are shared with TRBD2. V shed 7 bases and J 4 bases; nucleotides not matched to a gene: 6. This CDR3 is 13 amino acids long. CDR3 in amino acids: CASKLADHYEQYF. CDR3 nucleotide sequence: TGTGCCAGCAAACTAGCGGATCATTACGAGCAGTACTTC.

The gene calls are TRBV13 and TRBJ2-5; D is possibly TRBD2 (6 bases). The J call may be mistaken, given a closer DNA end match to TRBJ2-1. The CDR3 totals 18 residues. Germline V lookup: CDR1 PRHDT, CDR2 FYEKMQ (reference sequence). CDR3 nucleotides: TGTGCCAGCAGCTTATTCCTTTGGGGGGAGCCCCGGGGCAATGAGCAGTTCTTC. Protein: CASSLFLWGEPRGNEQFF.